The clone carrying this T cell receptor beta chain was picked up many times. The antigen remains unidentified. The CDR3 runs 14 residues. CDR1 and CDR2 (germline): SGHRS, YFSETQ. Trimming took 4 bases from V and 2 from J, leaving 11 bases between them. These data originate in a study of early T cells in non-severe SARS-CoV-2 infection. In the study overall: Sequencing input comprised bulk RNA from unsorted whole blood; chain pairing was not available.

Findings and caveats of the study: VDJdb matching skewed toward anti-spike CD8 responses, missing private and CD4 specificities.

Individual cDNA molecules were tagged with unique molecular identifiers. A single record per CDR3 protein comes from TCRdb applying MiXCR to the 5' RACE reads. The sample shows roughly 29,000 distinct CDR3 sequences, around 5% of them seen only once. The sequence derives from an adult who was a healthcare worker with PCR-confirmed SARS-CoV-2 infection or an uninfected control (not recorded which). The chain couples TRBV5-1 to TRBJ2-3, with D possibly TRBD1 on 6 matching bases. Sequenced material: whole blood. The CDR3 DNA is TGCGCCAGCAGCATACAGGGATCCACAGATACGCAGTATTTT. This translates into CASSIQGSTDTQYF.